The TCR beta chain under discussion was sequenced for a study of T cell responses to AZD1222 COVID-19 vaccine. Study-wide findings and caveats: Donors skewed white British and female; clonal diversity was possibly underestimated.

Comments on this clone: Its matching antigen is unknown.

Clones were sequenced by immunoSEQ multiplex PCR, and TCRdb holds only the in-frame ones, with some missing. The table shows 100,000 to 150,000 clones, with about nine tenths occurring only once. Germline V lookup: CDR1 SGHVS, CDR2 FQNEAQ. Deletions cut 1 base from V and 3 bases from J, with 10 bases between. CDR3 length: 15 residues. Sequences were derived from peripheral blood, sampled 28 days after the second AZD1222 dose. The chain recombines TRBV7-8 with TRBJ1-5, with D possibly being TRBD1 (6 bases). The sequence was obtained from an adult who received the AZD1222 COVID-19 vaccine. The CDR3: CASSLVGHPNQPQHF. The CDR3 region has the DNA TGTGCCAGCAGCTTAGTGGGACATCCCAATCAGCCCCAGCATTTT.